A single sample gave rise to the 16 T cell receptor beta chains below, sequenced in a study of patients and donors after allogeneic stem cell transplantation. TCRdb fed the RT-PCR reads into MiXCR, producing one record per CDR3 protein. The repertoire has about 410,000 distinct CDR3 sequences, about a sixth of them found once; the top ten carry around 7.2%. The specimen sequenced was blood, either unsorted or a sorted T cell fraction (not recorded which). The receptors originated from a human donor who was either an allogeneic HSCT recipient or a stem cell or donor lymphocyte infusion donor (not recorded which). It is not recorded whose cells these are; they may come from a transplant donor.

The V and J genes are TRBV19 and TRBJ2-3; D is possibly TRBD1 (6 bases). Germline loops: CDR1 LNHDA, CDR2 SQIVND (reference sequence). The V and J ends lost 3 bases and 4 bases respectively, with 11 bases between them. The CDR3 runs 14 residues. CDR3 DNA: TGTGCCAGTAGTATCGGTCAGGGGCCAGATACGCAGTATTTT. The encoded protein is CASSIGQGPDTQYF.

In this sample, this clonotype turned up a few times. One end of the junction is discordant with germline, which a read error may explain. The V call is TRBV6-1, the J call TRBJ2-5; the D is unclear. The CDR3 sequence is 13 residues long. CDR1 is MNHNS and CDR2 is SASEGT in the germline V gene. CDR3 amino acids: CEPRHFFQETQYF. In nucleotides, the CDR3 is TGCGAGCCGCGACATTTCTTCCAAGAGACCCAGTACTTC.

The chain has TRBV4-1 and TRBJ2-1; 10 bases match TRBD1. The trim removed 3 bases at V and 8 bases at J, leaving 7 bases unmatched. The germline V gene has CDR1 MGHRA and CDR2 YSYEKL. This CDR3 is 15 amino acids long. The CDR3 DNA follows: TGCGCCAGCAGCCAGACAGGGGGCCTAGGTGATGAGCAGTTCTTC. It encodes CASSQTGGLGDEQFF.

The V and J genes are TRBV5-5 and TRBJ1-1; D not resolved. Trimming left V 3 bases short and J 0 bases short, with 9 bases between. The germline V gene encodes CDR1 SGHKS and CDR2 YYEKEE (reference sequence). The CDR3 sequence is 14 residues long. CDR3 bases: TGTGCCAGCAGCTCACTCCGATTGAACACTGAAGCTTTCTTT. It encodes CASSSLRLNTEAFF.

This clonotype was observed a few times. V gene TRBV4-2 combines with J gene TRBJ2-7, with TRBD2 as a possible D gene (5 bases). Germline V gene data show CDR1 as LGHNA and CDR2 as YNFKEQ. The CDR3 spans 14 residues. V lost 0 bases to trimming and J lost 2 bases, with 8 bases between them. The CDR3 nucleotides read TGTGCCAGCAGCCAAGATGGGAGCGCCTACGAGCAGTACTTC. Amino acids: CASSQDGSAYEQYF.

This clonotype occurred a few times. This chain uses TRBV12-3 or TRBV12-4 with TRBJ1-5; tentative D call: TRBD1 (6 bases). V lost 2 bases and J 6 bases, leaving 14 bases between the germline ends. The CDR3 spans 15 residues. CDR3 coding DNA: TGTGCCAGCAGTTTAAACCGGGACAATTCTCAGCCCCAGCATTTT. Amino acid sequence: CASSLNRDNSQPQHF.

The chain links TRBV20-1 to TRBJ2-1; D is ambiguous. The germline V gene encodes CDR1 DFQATT and CDR2 SNEGSKA (reference sequence). The CDR3 is made up of 10 amino acids. The V gene lost 3 bases and the J gene lost 12 bases, with 9 bases spanning the gap. In DNA, the CDR3 is TGCAGTGCTAGCAGGTGGAGGCAGTTCTTC. It yields the protein CSASRWRQFF.

This sequence joins TRBV9 and TRBJ2-7; 10 nucleotides align to TRBD2. V shed 3 bases and J 2 bases; nucleotides not matched to a gene: 5. Germline V CDR1 and CDR2: SGDLS, YYNGEE. This CDR3 has 15 residues. The CDR3 sequence: CASSAGLAETYEQYF. Here the CDR3 DNA reads TGTGCCAGCAGCGCCGGACTAGCGGAAACCTACGAGCAGTACTTC.

There are a few counts of this clonotype. The chain recombines TRBV25-1 with TRBJ1-1; TRBD1 aligns across 10 bases. The CDR3 length is 14 residues. The germline gives CDR1 MGHDK, CDR2 SYGVNS. V lost 2 bases to trimming and J lost 6 bases; unmatched junction nucleotides: 3. The DNA for the CDR3 is TGTGCCAGCAGTGAAGGGACAGGGGAGCCTGAAGCTTTCTTT. This sequence encodes CASSEGTGEPEAFF. The full variable domain, with the rest looked up from reference TRBV25-1 and TRBJ1-1, is EADIYQTPRYLVIGTGKKITLECSQTMGHDKMYWYQQDPGMELHLIHYSYGVNSTEKGDLSSESTVSRIRTEHFPLTLESARPSHTSQYLCASSEGTGEPEAFFGQGTRLTVV.

This clonotype was seen at least ten times. This chain uses TRBV18 with TRBJ2-2; 7 bases fit TRBD1. Looked up from germline, CDR1 is KGHSH and CDR2 is LQKENI. The CDR3 has 17 residues. V lost 3 bases, J lost 5 bases, and 12 bases stayed unmatched. The CDR3 reads CASSPRTGRTHTGELFF. The CDR3 nucleotides read TGTGCCAGCTCACCGCGGACAGGACGAACACATACCGGGGAGCTGTTTTTT.

The chain couples TRBV6-5 to TRBJ2-7, with D unresolved. Germline CDR1 is MNHEY and CDR2 is SVGAGI. Trimming removed 2 bases from V and 3 bases from J, with 11 bases in between. The CDR3 spans 14 residues. DNA for the CDR3: TGTGCCAGCAGTTACACCCCTCCGAACTACGAGCAGTACTTC. Encoded protein: CASSYTPPNYEQYF.

The chain has TRBV25-1 and TRBJ2-1; the match to TRBD1 covers 9 bases. CDR1 and CDR2 (germline): MGHDK, SYGVNS. The ends lost 1 base at V and 6 bases at J; junction bases unmatched: 10. CDR3 size: 17 residues. The CDR3 loop is CASSELAGTGSFNEQFF. CDR3 nucleotide sequence: TGTGCCAGCAGTGAATTAGCCGGGACAGGGAGTTTCAATGAGCAGTTCTTC.

The chain combines TRBV6-1 with TRBJ1-2; D possibly corresponds to TRBD1 (5 bases). The CDR3 runs 14 residues. The V and J ends lost 3 bases and 2 bases respectively, with 10 bases between them. Germline CDR1 and CDR2: MNHNS and SASEGT. The CDR3 sequence: CASSEWDLNYGYTF. The CDR3 DNA sequence: TGTGCCAGCAGTGAGTGGGACCTAAACTATGGCTACACCTTC.

The chain recombines TRBV6-5 with TRBJ2-1, with unresolved D. Germline-derived CDR1 and CDR2 are MNHEY and SVGAGI. The CDR3 totals 11 residues. V dropped 2 bases and J dropped 13 bases, with 9 bases sitting between them. The CDR3 sequence is CASSYPGRQFF. Here the CDR3 DNA reads TGTGCCAGCAGTTACCCCGGCCGCCAGTTCTTC.

This clonotype was seen just once. V and J are TRBV30 and TRBJ1-1; the D gene is possibly TRBD1 (5 bases). The V end lost 2 bases, the J end lost 3 bases, and 10 bases lay between the germline ends. This CDR3 has 13 amino acids. Germline values: CDR1 GTSNPN, CDR2 SVGIG (reference sequence). The CDR3 DNA reads as TGTGCCTGGAGTCGGGGGGGGTACACTGAAGCTTTCTTT. It yields the protein CAWSRGGYTEAFF.

This clonotype was seen more than once but under ten times. The rearrangement links TRBV12-3 or TRBV12-4 to TRBJ1-1; maybe TRBD1 (5 bases). The CDR3 has 16 residues. V was pared by 3 bases and J by 5 bases, with 19 bases between. For the CDR3, the DNA is TGTGCCAGCAGTTTTGTCGGGACCTTAATAGGGACTGAAGCTTTCTTT. This codes for CASSFVGTLIGTEAFF.